Shown below are 3 T cell receptor beta chains from a single sample sequenced in a study of CD4 T cells in relation to SARS-CoV-2 and coronaviruses. Antigen specificity for these receptors is unknown. Sequenced by immunoSEQ multiplex PCR; TCRdb stores in-frame clones only, minus some. The sample shows 41,000 or so clones, 82% of them seen only once. Sequencing used naive CD4+ T cells from PBMCs, cultured in vitro. The subset was: naive CD4+ T cells isolated by negative enrichment. Receptor source: an adult with COVID-19.

The chain carries TRBV24-1 and TRBJ2-2; 7 nucleotides match TRBD1. The V and J ends lost 3 bases and 0 bases, in that order; junction bases with no gene match: 3. Germline CDR1 is KGHDR and CDR2 is SFDVKD. The CDR3 loop spans 16 amino acids. The CDR3 here is CATSDTDRANTGELFF. In nucleotides, the CDR3 is TGTGCCACCAGTGATACTGACAGGGCGAACACCGGGGAGCTGTTTTTT.

The gene calls are TRBV18 and TRBJ2-7; 7 positions match TRBD1. The CDR3 runs 15 residues. After removal of 4 bases from V and 3 bases from J, the junction contained 9 bases not matched to a gene. Germline CDR1 is KGHSH and CDR2 is LQKENI. CDR3: CASSLEGQSVYEQYF. Here the CDR3 DNA reads TGTGCCAGCTCACTCGAGGGACAGTCGGTCTACGAGCAGTACTTC.

This clone was picked up a small number of times. The chain links TRBV7-9 to TRBJ2-1, with TRBD1 matching over 8 bases. The ends lost 6 bases at V and 12 bases at J; junction bases unmatched: 7. The CDR3 sequence is 12 residues long. Germline lookup yields CDR1 SEHNR and CDR2 FQNEAQ (reference sequence). As DNA, the CDR3 is TGTGCCAGCAGTCGACAGGGGAGAAGGCAGTTCTTC. It is translated as CASSRQGRRQFF.